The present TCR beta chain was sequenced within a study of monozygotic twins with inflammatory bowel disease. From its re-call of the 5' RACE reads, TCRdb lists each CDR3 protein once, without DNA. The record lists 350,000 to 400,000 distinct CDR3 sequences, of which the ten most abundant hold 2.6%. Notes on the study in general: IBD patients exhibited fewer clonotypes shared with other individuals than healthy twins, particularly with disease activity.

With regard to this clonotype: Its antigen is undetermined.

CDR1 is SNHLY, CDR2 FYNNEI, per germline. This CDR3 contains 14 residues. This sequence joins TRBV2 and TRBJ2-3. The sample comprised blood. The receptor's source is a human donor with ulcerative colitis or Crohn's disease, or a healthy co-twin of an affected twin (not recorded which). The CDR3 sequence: CASSDVPYTDTQYF.